Sequencing of this TCR beta chain was carried out in a study of shared clonotypes between healthy human individuals. V was pared by 1 base and J by 3 bases, with 13 bases between. The germline CDR1 and CDR2 sequences are SGHRS and YFSETQ. The CDR3 totals 15 residues. The data were produced by immunoSEQ multiplex PCR, yet TCRdb's version contains in-frame clones alone and is incomplete. The sample carries some 1,600,000 clones, 98% recorded once. The specimen sequenced was naive CD4+ T cells sorted from blood. Stated subset: CD45RA+ positively selected. The origin of this receptor is a man younger than 45 in good health. The J gene is TRBJ2-5, the V gene TRBV5-1; maybe TRBD1 (8 bases). The CDR3 spells CASSLSTGGEETQYF. The CDR3 region has the DNA TGCGCCAGCAGCTTGAGCACAGGGGGGGAAGAGACCCAGTACTTC.